This paragraph covers one T cell receptor beta chain sequence. The antigen remains undetermined. The sample has other DNA sequences that encode this CDR3 too. CDR3 length equals 14 residues. Trimming pared 2 bases from V and 5 bases from J, leaving 10 bases between. Germline V gene sequence: CDR1 SGHRS, CDR2 YFSETQ. The data derive from a study of T cell responses to AZD1222 COVID-19 vaccine. Clones were read by immunoSEQ multiplex PCR, and TCRdb kept only the in-frame ones, dropping some. This table has about 140,000 clones, more than 70% appearing once. Study-level findings and limits: Repertoire collection took place solely once the T cell response had peaked. Regions 160-218 and 743-854 held dominance among vaccine-associated CD4 TCRs, which spanned spike. Spike-specific TCRs gained breadth and depth after people received two AZD1222 doses.

Pooling covered second doses at about 4 or about 12 weeks. The starting material was peripheral blood, obtained 28 days after the second AZD1222 dose. The chain has TRBV5-1 and TRBJ2-2; D is perhaps TRBD1 (6 bases). The receptor comes from an adult who received the AZD1222 COVID-19 vaccine. The CDR3 protein is CASSFGDTTGELFF. The DNA for the CDR3 is TGCGCCAGCAGCTTTGGGGACACAACCGGGGAGCTGTTTTTT.